Each of the 7 T cell receptor beta chains below was sequenced from the same sample in a study of cytomegalovirus exposure and HLA in healthy donors. PCR was performed using 60 Vbeta and 13 Jbeta primers. Using immunoSEQ multiplex PCR, the repertoire was profiled, and TCRdb retains in-frame clones only, with some absent. The data show 30,000 to 40,000 clones, 90% seen once. Sequenced sample: PBMCs. The receptors here all came from a woman under 30 in good health and CMV-seronegative.

The chain uses TRBV19 and TRBJ1-5; 10 bases are shared with TRBD1. The CDR3 covers 14 residues. V was clipped by 6 bases and J by 7 bases; unmatched bases: 6. Looked up from germline, CDR1 is LNHDA and CDR2 is SQIVND (reference sequence). The CDR3 coding sequence is TGTGCCAGTAGACGGACAGGGGGAGGCCAGCCCCAGCATTTT. This translates into CASRRTGGGQPQHF.

The chain uses TRBV29-1 and TRBJ2-1; D call uncertain. Germline V lookup: CDR1 SQVTM, CDR2 ANQGSEA. This CDR3 is 14 amino acids long. Trimming left V 2 bases short and J 3 bases short, with 11 bases between. In DNA form, the CDR3 reads TGCAGCGTTGAAAGTAGTATTCTCTACAATGAGCAGTTCTTC. It translates to CSVESSILYNEQFF.

J is TRBJ1-1 and V is TRBV12-2; the table's D call TRBD1 went unverified against the DNA. TRBV12-2 corresponds to a pseudogene. CDR3 length equals 17 residues. The CDR3 coding sequence is TGTGCAAGTCGCTTAGCGTTGGCCACAGAAATGAACACTGAAGCTTTCTTT. Translating it yields CASRLALATEMNTEAFF.

The chain recombines TRBV7-2 with TRBJ1-5; tentative D call: TRBD1 (6 bases). This CDR3 has 15 amino acids. CDR1 and CDR2 (germline): SGHTA, FQGNSA. V lost 3 bases and J 3 bases, leaving 12 bases between the germline ends. DNA of the CDR3: TGTGCCAGCAGCTTGTTCGGACAGTACAATCAGCCCCAGCATTTT. It translates to CASSLFGQYNQPQHF.

The CDR3 is CASSPGTGVFFEQYF. DNA for the CDR3: TGTGCCAGCTCACCAGGGACAGGGGTCTTCTTCGAGCAGTACTTC. This sequence joins TRBV18 and TRBJ2-7; 10 bases agree with TRBD1. The CDR3 is 15 residues long. The germline V gene has CDR1 KGHSH and CDR2 LQKENI. Trimming took 2 bases from V and 6 from J; bases not matched to a gene: 7.

This clone was counted only a few times. The V call is TRBV7-2, the J call TRBJ2-5; tentatively, D is TRBD2 (6 bases). Germline CDR1 reads SGHTA; CDR2 reads FQGNSA. Trimming took off 7 bases at V and 5 bases at J, with 14 bases between the two ends. The length of the CDR3 is 13 residues. CDR3 DNA: TGTGCCAGCAACGCGGGATTGGTGGAGACCCAGTACTTC. Translation gives CASNAGLVETQYF.

With regard to this clone: One end of the junction does not line up with germline, which may come from a read error. This rearrangement joins TRBV7-9 to TRBJ1-1, with D tentatively TRBD1 (5 bases). The CDR3 sequence is 14 residues long. CDR1 is SEHNR, CDR2 FQNEAQ, per germline (reference sequence). The CDR3 region has the DNA TGTTCCAGCAGCTCTATTGACAGCTACACTGAAGCTTTCTTT. Encoded protein: CSSSSIDSYTEAFF.